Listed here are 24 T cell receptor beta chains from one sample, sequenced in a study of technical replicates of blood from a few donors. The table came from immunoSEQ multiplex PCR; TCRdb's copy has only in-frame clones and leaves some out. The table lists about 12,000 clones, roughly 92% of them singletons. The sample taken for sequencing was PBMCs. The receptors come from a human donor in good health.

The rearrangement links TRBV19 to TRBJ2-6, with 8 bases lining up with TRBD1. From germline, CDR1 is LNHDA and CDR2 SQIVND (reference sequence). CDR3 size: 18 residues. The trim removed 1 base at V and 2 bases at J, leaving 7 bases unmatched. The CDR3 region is CASSIGRTGNTGANVLTF. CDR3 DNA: TGTGCCAGTAGTATAGGGCGGACAGGGAACACTGGGGCCAACGTCCTGACTTTC.

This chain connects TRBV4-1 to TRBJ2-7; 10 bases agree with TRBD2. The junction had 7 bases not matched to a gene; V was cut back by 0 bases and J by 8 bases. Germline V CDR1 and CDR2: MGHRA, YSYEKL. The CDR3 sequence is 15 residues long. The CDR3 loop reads CASSQDGSGRAQQYF. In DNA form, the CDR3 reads TGCGCCAGCAGCCAAGATGGGAGCGGGAGGGCCCAGCAGTACTTC.

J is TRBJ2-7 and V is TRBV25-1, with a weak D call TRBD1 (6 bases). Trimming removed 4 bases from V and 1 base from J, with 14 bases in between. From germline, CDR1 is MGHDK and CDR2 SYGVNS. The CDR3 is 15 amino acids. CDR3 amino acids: CASSGRDTQSYEQYF. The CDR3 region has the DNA TGTGCCAGCAGTGGACGGGACACCCAATCCTACGAGCAGTACTTC.

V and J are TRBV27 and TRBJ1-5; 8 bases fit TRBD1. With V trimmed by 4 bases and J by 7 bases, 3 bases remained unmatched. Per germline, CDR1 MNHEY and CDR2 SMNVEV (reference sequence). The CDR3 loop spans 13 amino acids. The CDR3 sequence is CASSSRGRQPQHF. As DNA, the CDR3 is TGTGCCAGCAGTTCCAGGGGGCGGCAGCCCCAGCATTTT.

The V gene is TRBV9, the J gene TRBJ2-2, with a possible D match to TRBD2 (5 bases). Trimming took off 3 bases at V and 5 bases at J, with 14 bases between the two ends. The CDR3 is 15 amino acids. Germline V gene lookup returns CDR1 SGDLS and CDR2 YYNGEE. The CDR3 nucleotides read TGTGCCAGCAGCGGAGGACTGGGCGGGACCGGGGAGCTGTTTTTT. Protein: CASSGGLGGTGELFF.

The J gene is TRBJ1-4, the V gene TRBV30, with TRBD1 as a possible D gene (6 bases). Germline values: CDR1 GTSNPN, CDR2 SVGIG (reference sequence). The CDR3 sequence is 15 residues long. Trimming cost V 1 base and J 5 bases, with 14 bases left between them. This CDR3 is CAWSGRQALNEKLFF. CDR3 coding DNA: TGTGCCTGGAGTGGTCGACAGGCTTTGAATGAAAAACTGTTTTTT.

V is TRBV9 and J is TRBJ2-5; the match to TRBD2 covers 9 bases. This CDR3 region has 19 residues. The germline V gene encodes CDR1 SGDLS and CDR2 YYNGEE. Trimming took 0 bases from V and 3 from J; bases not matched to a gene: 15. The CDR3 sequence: CASSVGWGWGGRAEETQYF. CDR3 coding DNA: TGTGCCAGCAGCGTAGGATGGGGGTGGGGCGGGAGGGCCGAAGAGACCCAGTACTTC.

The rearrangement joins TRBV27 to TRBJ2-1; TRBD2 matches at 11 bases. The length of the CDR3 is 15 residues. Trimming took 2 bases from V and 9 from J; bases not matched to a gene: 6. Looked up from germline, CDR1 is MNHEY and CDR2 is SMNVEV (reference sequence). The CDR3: CASSLGSSGRSEQFF. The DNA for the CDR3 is TGTGCCAGCAGTTTAGGGTCTAGCGGGAGGTCTGAGCAGTTCTTC.

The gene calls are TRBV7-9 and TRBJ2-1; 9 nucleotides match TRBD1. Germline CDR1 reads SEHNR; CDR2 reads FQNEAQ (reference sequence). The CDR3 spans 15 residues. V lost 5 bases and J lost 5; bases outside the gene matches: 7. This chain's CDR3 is CASSQDRGINNEQFF. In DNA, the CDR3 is TGTGCCAGCAGCCAGGACAGGGGTATCAACAATGAGCAGTTCTTC. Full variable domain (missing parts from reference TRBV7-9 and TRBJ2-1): DTGVSQNPRHKITKRGQNVTFRCDPISEHNRLYWYRQTLGQGPEFLTYFQNEAQLEKSRLLSDRFSAERPKGSFSTLEIQRTEQGDSAMYLCASSQDRGINNEQFFGPGTRLTVL.

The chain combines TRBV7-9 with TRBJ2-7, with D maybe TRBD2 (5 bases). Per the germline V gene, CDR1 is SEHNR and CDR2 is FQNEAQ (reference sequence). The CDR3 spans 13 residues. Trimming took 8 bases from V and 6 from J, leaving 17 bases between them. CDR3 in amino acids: CASLSVGSLEQYF. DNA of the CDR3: TGTGCCAGCCTGTCGGTAGGGAGCCTCGAGCAGTACTTC.

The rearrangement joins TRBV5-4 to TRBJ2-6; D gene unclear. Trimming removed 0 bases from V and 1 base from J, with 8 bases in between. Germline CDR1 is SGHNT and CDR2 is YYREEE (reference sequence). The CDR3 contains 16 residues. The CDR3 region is CASSLAPRSGANVLTF. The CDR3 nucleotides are TGTGCCAGCAGCTTGGCTCCGAGGTCTGGGGCCAACGTCCTGACTTTC.

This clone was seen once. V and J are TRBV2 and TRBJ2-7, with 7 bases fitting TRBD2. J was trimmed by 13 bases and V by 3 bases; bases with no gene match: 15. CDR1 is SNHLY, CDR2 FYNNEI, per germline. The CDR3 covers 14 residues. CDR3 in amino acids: CASSDGLGWGTIYF. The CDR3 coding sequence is TGTGCCAGCAGTGACGGGCTAGGGTGGGGGACTATATACTTC.

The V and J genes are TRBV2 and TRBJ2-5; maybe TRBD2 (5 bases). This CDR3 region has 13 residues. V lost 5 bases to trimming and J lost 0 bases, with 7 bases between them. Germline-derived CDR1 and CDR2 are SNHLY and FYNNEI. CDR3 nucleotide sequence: TGTGCCAGCAGTTCGGACTACCAAGAGACCCAGTACTTC. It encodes CASSSDYQETQYF.

Written as DNA, the CDR3 is TGTGCCAGCAGCCCCGATCCTAGAGGGGAGACCCAGTACTTC. It translates to CASSPDPRGETQYF. The chain couples TRBV9 to TRBJ2-5, with D possibly TRBD2 on 5 matching bases. Trimming left V 4 bases short and J 5 bases short, with 15 bases between. CDR3 length: 14 residues. Per the germline V gene, CDR1 is SGDLS and CDR2 is YYNGEE.

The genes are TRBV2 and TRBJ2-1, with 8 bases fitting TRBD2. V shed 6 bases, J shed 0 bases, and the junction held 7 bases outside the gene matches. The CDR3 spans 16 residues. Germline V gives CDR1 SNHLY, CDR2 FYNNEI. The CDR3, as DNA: TGTGCCAGCAGGGAACTAGCGGTCCCCTCCTACAATGAGCAGTTCTTC. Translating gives CASRELAVPSYNEQFF.

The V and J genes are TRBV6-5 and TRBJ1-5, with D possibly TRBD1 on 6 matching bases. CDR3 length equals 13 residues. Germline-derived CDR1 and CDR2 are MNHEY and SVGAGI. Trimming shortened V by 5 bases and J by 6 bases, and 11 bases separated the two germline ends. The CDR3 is CASSHRVGQPQHF. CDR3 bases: TGTGCCAGCAGTCACAGGGTTGGTCAGCCCCAGCATTTT.

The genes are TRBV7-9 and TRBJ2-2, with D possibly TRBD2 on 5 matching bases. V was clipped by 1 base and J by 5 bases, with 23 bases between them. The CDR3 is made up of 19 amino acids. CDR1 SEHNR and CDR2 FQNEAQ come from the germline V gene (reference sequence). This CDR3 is CASSLVFEVGSPGTGELFF. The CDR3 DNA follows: TGTGCCAGCAGCTTAGTATTTGAGGTTGGGAGCCCTGGGACCGGGGAGCTGTTTTTT.

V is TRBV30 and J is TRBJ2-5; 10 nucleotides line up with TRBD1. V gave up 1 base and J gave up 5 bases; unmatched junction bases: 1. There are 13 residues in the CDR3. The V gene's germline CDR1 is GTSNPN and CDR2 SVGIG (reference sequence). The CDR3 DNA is TGTGCCTGGAGTGCGGACAGGGGGGAGACCCAGTACTTC. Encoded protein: CAWSADRGETQYF. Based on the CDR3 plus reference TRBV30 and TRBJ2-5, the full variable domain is SQTIHQWPATLVQPVGSPLSLECTVEGTSNPNLYWYRQAAGRGLQLLFYSVGIGQISSEVPQNLSASRPQDRQFILSSKKLLLSDSGFYLCAWSADRGETQYFGPGTRLLVL.

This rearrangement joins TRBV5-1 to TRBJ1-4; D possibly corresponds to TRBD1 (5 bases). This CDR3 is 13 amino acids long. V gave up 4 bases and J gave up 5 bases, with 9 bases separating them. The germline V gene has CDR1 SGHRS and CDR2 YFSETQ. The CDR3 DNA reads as TGCGCCAGCAGCCTAGACAGAAATGAAAAACTGTTTTTT. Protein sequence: CASSLDRNEKLFF.

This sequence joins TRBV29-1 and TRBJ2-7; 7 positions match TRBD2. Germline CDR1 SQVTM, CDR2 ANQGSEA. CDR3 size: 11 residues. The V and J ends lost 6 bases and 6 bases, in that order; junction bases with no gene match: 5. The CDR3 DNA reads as TGCAGCGTGAGACTAGCTACCGAGCAGTACTTC. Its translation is CSVRLATEQYF.

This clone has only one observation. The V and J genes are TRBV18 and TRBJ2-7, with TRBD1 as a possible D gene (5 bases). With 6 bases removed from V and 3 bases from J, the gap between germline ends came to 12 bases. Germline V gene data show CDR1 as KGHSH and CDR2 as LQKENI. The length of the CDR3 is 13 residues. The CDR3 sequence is CASSPAGNYEQYF. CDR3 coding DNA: TGTGCCAGCTCCCCCGCAGGGAACTACGAGCAGTACTTC.

The CDR3 sequence: CASSPSSRGAYVGNTEAFF. The CDR3 bases are TGTGCCAGCTCACCATCCAGTCGGGGTGCATATGTAGGGAACACTGAAGCTTTCTTT. V is TRBV18 and J is TRBJ1-1; D gene uncertain. Germline values: CDR1 KGHSH, CDR2 LQKENI. V dropped 2 bases and J dropped 1 base, with 23 bases sitting between them. The CDR3 is 19 residues long.

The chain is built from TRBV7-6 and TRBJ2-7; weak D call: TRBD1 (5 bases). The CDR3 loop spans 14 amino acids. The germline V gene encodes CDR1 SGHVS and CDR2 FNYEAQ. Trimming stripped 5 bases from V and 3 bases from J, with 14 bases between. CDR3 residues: CASSPESDSYEQYF. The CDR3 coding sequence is TGTGCCAGCAGCCCAGAATCCGACAGCTACGAGCAGTACTTC.

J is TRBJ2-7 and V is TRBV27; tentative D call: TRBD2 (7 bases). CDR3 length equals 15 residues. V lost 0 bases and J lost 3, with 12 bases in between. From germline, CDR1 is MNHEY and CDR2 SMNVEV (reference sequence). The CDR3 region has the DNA TGTGCCAGCAGTTTATCGGGGGGGGGCCTCTACGAGCAGTACTTC. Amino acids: CASSLSGGGLYEQYF.